One and the same sample provided the 22 T cell receptor beta chains below, sequenced in a study of T cell changes during pregnancy in multiple sclerosis. The table came from immunoSEQ multiplex PCR; TCRdb's copy has only in-frame clones and leaves some out. The table records fewer than 40,000 clones, about 94% of them present only once. Source: CD4+ T cells from peripheral blood mononuclear cells, taken after pregnancy. The receptors were sampled from a female donor with multiple sclerosis, enrolled in a pregnancy study.

This clone was picked up one time. V and J are TRBV19 and TRBJ1-1; D remains ambiguous. Trimming removed 3 bases from V and 11 bases from J, with 16 bases in between. Germline V lookup: CDR1 LNHDA, CDR2 SQIVND (reference sequence). The CDR3 consists of 13 residues. The CDR3 spells CASSIGSNPEAFF. DNA for the CDR3: TGTGCCAGTAGTATCGGGTCGAACCCCGAGGCTTTCTTT.

The chain links TRBV2 to TRBJ2-1, with TRBD2 matching 13 bases. Germline-derived CDR1 and CDR2 are SNHLY and FYNNEI. CDR3 length: 15 residues. J lost 4 bases, V lost 6 bases, and 3 bases had no gene match. The CDR3 region is CASRVLAGGYNEQFF. The CDR3 bases are TGTGCCAGCAGGGTACTAGCGGGGGGGTACAATGAGCAGTTCTTC.

J is TRBJ1-5 and V is TRBV19; D may be TRBD1 (5 bases). Trimming removed 3 bases at V and 4 bases at J, with 10 bases between. Germline assignment: CDR1 LNHDA and CDR2 SQIVND (reference sequence). CDR3 length equals 14 residues. The CDR3, as DNA: TGTGCCAGTAGTATCAGGGCAGGGAATCAGCCCCAGCATTTT. Amino acid sequence: CASSIRAGNQPQHF.

The rearrangement uses TRBV15 and TRBJ1-1; 7 nucleotides agree with TRBD1. From germline, CDR1 is LNHNV and CDR2 YYDKDF (reference sequence). V lost 4 bases, J lost 6 bases, and 8 bases stayed unmatched. This CDR3 has 14 amino acids. CDR3 DNA sequence: TGTGCCACCAGCATCCCGACAGGGACCGCTGAAGCTTTCTTT. Its protein is CATSIPTGTAEAFF.

V is TRBV19 and J is TRBJ2-7; a possible D gene is TRBD1 (5 bases). The CDR3 is 14 amino acids. Germline loops: CDR1 LNHDA, CDR2 SQIVND (reference sequence). Between the trimmed V and J ends, which lost 5 bases and 7 bases, there was a span of 18 bases. The CDR3 sequence is CASSAQTGTGEQYF. The CDR3, as DNA: TGTGCCAGTAGTGCCCAAACAGGAACGGGTGAGCAGTACTTC.

This chain uses TRBV7-8 with TRBJ1-4; a weak D match, TRBD1 (5 bases). CDR3 size: 17 residues. The germline CDR1 and CDR2 sequences are SGHVS and FQNEAQ. V was pared by 4 bases and J by 3 bases, with 18 bases between. CDR3 protein: CASSSSAGGGSNEKLFF. CDR3 nucleotides: TGTGCCAGCAGCTCCTCCGCGGGGGGAGGGTCTAATGAAAAACTGTTTTTT.

This chain joins TRBV6-5 and TRBJ1-6; D ambiguous. The germline V gene has CDR1 MNHEY and CDR2 SVGAGI. CDR3 size: 15 residues. Trimming stripped 3 bases from V and 1 base from J, with 7 bases between. Written as DNA, the CDR3 is TGTGCCAGCAGTTATGCGGGGTCCTATAATTCACCCCTCCACTTT. It codes for CASSYAGSYNSPLHF.

The J gene is TRBJ1-1, the V gene TRBV27, with TRBD1 as a possible D gene (5 bases). The CDR3 has 17 residues. Trimming took off 4 bases at V and 6 bases at J, with 24 bases between the two ends. Germline V CDR1 and CDR2: MNHEY, SMNVEV (reference sequence). CDR3 protein: CASSYVQPGTRGPEAFF. DNA of the CDR3: TGTGCCAGCAGTTATGTACAACCCGGGACTCGGGGCCCTGAAGCTTTCTTT.

The chain joins TRBV11-3 to TRBJ2-7; perhaps TRBD2 as D (5 bases). This CDR3 has 12 amino acids. V lost 5 bases to trimming and J lost 6 bases, with 11 bases between them. CDR1 is SGHNT, CDR2 YENEEA, per germline. In DNA, the CDR3 is TGTGCCAGCAGCGCCGACCGGGGCGAGCAGTACTTC. This encodes CASSADRGEQYF.

The rearrangement uses TRBV10-2 and TRBJ1-6, with unresolved D. V was clipped by 8 bases and J by 6 bases, with 11 bases between them. The length of the CDR3 is 13 residues. The germline gives CDR1 WSHSY, CDR2 SAAADI. The CDR3 DNA is TGCGCCAGCGGCCCCGAAGTTAATTCACCCCTCCACTTT. Amino acids: CASGPEVNSPLHF.

The chain recombines TRBV9 with TRBJ2-1; D uncertain. The germline V gene has CDR1 SGDLS and CDR2 YYNGEE. Deletions cut 0 bases from V and 5 bases from J, with 15 bases between. CDR3 length: 16 amino acids. CDR3 protein: CASSVDPRVGDNEQFF. CDR3 coding DNA: TGTGCCAGCAGCGTAGACCCTAGAGTAGGCGACAATGAGCAGTTCTTC.

The rearrangement joins TRBV5-1 to TRBJ2-7; 8 bases map to TRBD1. This CDR3 is built from 15 residues. Germline V gene data show CDR1 as SGHRS and CDR2 as YFSETQ. V shed 2 bases, J shed 2 bases, and the junction held 6 bases outside the gene matches. CDR3 in DNA: TGCGCCAGCAGCTTTGACAGGGGTTCGACCTACGAGCAGTACTTC. Amino acids: CASSFDRGSTYEQYF.

This rearrangement joins TRBV6-1 to TRBJ1-2; 8 positions agree with TRBD1. The CDR3 is 15 residues long. Germline V gene data show CDR1 as MNHNS and CDR2 as SASEGT. The J segment lost 6 bases and the V segment lost 6 bases, leaving 12 bases of the junction unmatched. The CDR3 is CASREWTGSGNGYTF. The DNA for the CDR3 is TGTGCCAGCAGGGAATGGACAGGGTCGGGCAATGGCTACACCTTC.

This clone was detected once. The CDR3 is CASSYSVSTGELFF. The CDR3 region has the DNA TGTGCCAGCAGTTACTCGGTGAGCACCGGGGAGCTGTTTTTT. The gene calls are TRBV6-5 and TRBJ2-2; D unresolved. Germline V gene data show CDR1 as MNHEY and CDR2 as SVGAGI. The CDR3 spans 14 residues. The V gene lost 0 bases and the J gene lost 4 bases, with 6 bases spanning the gap.

This clone appeared a single time. The chain couples TRBV18 to TRBJ1-2; D is ambiguous. Germline lookup yields CDR1 KGHSH and CDR2 LQKENI. V lost 3 bases, J lost 4 bases, and 12 bases lay in between. There are 14 residues in the CDR3. The CDR3 DNA sequence: TGTGCCAGCTCACCCGCCGCACAGACCTATGGCTACACCTTC. Translation: CASSPAAQTYGYTF.

This rearrangement joins TRBV2 to TRBJ2-3; D remains ambiguous. There are 12 residues in the CDR3. CDR1 is SNHLY and CDR2 is FYNNEI in the germline V gene. V was clipped by 2 bases and J by 14 bases, with 14 bases between them. The CDR3 is CASSEMAARTYF. The CDR3, as DNA: TGTGCCAGCAGTGAAATGGCTGCCCGAACGTATTTT.

The chain recombines TRBV6-5 with TRBJ1-2, with 7 nucleotides matching TRBD1. Per the germline V gene, CDR1 is MNHEY and CDR2 is SVGAGI. This CDR3 comprises 13 residues. With V trimmed by 6 bases and J by 9 bases, 10 bases remained unmatched. The chain's CDR3 is CASRLTGASSYTF. Written as DNA, the CDR3 is TGTGCCAGCAGACTCACAGGGGCCTCTAGCTACACCTTC.

Regarding this clone: Other DNA sequences in this sample translate to the same CDR3. This sequence joins TRBV9 and TRBJ2-5; possibly TRBD1 for D (5 bases). This CDR3 spans 12 amino acids. The germline gives CDR1 SGDLS, CDR2 YYNGEE. The germline V and J ends were trimmed by 0 bases and 8 bases, with 8 bases remaining between them. The CDR3 DNA follows: TGTGCCAGCAGCGTAGTCCAGGGTACCCAGTACTTC. It is translated as CASSVVQGTQYF. The full variable domain, its missing parts supplied by reference TRBV9 and TRBJ2-5, is DSGVTQTPKHLITATGQRVTLRCSPRSGDLSVYWYQQSLDQGLQFLIQYYNGEERAKGNILERFSAQQFPDLHSELNLSSLELGDSALYFCASSVVQGTQYFGPGTRLLVL.

The V and J genes are TRBV5-1 and TRBJ2-2, with TRBD2 matching over 7 bases. CDR1 and CDR2 (germline): SGHRS, YFSETQ. Losses at the gene ends were 2 bases for V and 1 base for J; bases not matched to a gene: 2. This CDR3 is built from 15 residues. CDR3 sequence reads: CASSFPGGNTGELFF. In DNA, the CDR3 is TGCGCCAGCAGCTTTCCGGGGGGGAACACCGGGGAGCTGTTTTTT.

The chain is built from TRBV9 and TRBJ2-3; no firm D call. CDR3 length equals 13 residues. CDR1 and CDR2 (germline): SGDLS, YYNGEE. V gave up 3 bases and J gave up 0 bases, with 5 bases separating them. DNA for the CDR3: TGTGCCAGCAGCGCGACTAGCACAGATACGCAGTATTTT. This encodes CASSATSTDTQYF. Filled out from reference TRBV9 and TRBJ2-3, the complete variable domain reads DSGVTQTPKHLITATGQRVTLRCSPRSGDLSVYWYQQSLDQGLQFLIQYYNGEERAKGNILERFSAQQFPDLHSELNLSSLELGDSALYFCASSATSTDTQYFGPGTRLTVL.

The gene calls are TRBV21-1 and TRBJ1-5. TRBV21-1 is a pseudogene locus. There are 12 residues in the CDR3. CDR3 DNA: TGTGCCAGGCGGGGGCCTAGTCAGCCCCAGCATTTT. Protein: CARRGPSQPQHF.

The V call is TRBV5-6, the J call TRBJ1-6; possibly TRBD1 for D (6 bases). Germline V gene lookup returns CDR1 SGHDT and CDR2 YYEEEE. CDR3 length equals 15 residues. Deletions cut 0 bases from V and 13 bases from J, with 17 bases between. CDR3 DNA sequence: TGTGCCAGCAGCTTGGGGCAAGGGGGACCTTCGCCCCTCCACTTT. Translation: CASSLGQGGPSPLHF.